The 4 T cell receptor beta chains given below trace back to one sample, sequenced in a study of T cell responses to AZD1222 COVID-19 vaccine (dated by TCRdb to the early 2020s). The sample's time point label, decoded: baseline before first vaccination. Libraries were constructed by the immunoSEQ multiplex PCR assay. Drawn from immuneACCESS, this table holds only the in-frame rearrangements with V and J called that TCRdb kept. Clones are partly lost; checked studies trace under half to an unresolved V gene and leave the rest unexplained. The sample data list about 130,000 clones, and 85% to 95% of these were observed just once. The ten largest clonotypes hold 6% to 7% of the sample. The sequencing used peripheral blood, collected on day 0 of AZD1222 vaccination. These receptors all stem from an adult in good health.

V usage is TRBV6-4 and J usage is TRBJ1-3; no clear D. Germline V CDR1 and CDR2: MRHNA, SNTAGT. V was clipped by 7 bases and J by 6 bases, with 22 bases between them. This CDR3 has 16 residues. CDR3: CASNPTDSSRLNTIYF. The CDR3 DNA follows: TGTGCCAGCAACCCAACGGATTCATCCCGATTAAACACCATATATTTT.

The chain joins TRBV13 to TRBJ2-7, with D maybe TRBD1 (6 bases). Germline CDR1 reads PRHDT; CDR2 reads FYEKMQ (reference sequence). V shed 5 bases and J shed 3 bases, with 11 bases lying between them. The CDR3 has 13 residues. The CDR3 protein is CASSPTGYYEQYF. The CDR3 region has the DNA TGTGCCAGCAGCCCTACAGGGTACTACGAGCAGTACTTC.

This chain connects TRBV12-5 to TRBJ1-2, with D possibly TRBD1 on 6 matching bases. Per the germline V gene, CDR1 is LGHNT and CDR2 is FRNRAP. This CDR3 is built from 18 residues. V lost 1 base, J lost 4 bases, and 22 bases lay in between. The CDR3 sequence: CASGLEQGGLRAVYGYTF. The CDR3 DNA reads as TGTGCTAGTGGTTTGGAACAGGGTGGTTTAAGAGCGGTCTATGGCTACACCTTC.

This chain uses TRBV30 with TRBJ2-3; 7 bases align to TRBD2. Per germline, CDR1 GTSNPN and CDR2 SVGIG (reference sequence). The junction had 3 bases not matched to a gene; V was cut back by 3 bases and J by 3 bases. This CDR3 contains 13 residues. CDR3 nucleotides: TGTGCCTGGAGGAAACTAGCGACAGATACGCAGTATTTT. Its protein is CAWRKLATDTQYF.